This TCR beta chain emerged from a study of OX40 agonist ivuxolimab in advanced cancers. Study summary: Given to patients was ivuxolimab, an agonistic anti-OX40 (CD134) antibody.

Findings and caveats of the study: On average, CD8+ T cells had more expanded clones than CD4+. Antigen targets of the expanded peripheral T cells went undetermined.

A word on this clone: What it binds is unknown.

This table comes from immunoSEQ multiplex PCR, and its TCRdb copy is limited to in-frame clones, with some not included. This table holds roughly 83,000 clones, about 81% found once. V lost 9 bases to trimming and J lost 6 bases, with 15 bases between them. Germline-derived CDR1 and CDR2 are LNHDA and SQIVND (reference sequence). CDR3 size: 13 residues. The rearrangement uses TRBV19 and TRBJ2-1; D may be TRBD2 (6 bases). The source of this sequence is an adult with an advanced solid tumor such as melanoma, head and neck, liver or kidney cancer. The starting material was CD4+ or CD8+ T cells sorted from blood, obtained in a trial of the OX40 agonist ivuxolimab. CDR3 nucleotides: TGTGCCAGCCGAACGACTAGTAGCAATGAGCAGTTCTTC. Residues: CASRTTSSNEQFF.